Shown below are 5 T cell receptor beta chains from a single sample sequenced in a study of response to subunit inactivated influenza vaccine. Each CDR3 protein is one row after TCRdb ran MiXCR on the RT-PCR reads. Among about 520,000 distinct CDR3 sequences listed, 25% were seen once. The source was CD4+ T cells sorted from PBMCs, collected roughly 5 days after vaccination. These TCRs come from a man aged 50-60 years who received an inactivated influenza vaccine.

Only a few counts were recorded for this clonotype. The chain's CDR3 is CSARSYLETQYF. As DNA, the CDR3 is TGCAGTGCTAGAAGTTACCTCGAGACCCAGTACTTC. This sequence joins TRBV20-1 and TRBJ2-5; D gene unclear. CDR3 length: 12 residues. Germline CDR1 is DFQATT and CDR2 is SNEGSKA (reference sequence). V was pared by 2 bases and J by 5 bases, with 9 bases between.

This clonotype was seen a few times. V gene TRBV10-3 combines with J gene TRBJ2-2; TRBD1 aligns across 7 bases. J was trimmed by 1 base and V by 11 bases; bases with no gene match: 7. The length of the CDR3 is 14 residues. Germline values: CDR1 ENHRY, CDR2 SYGVKD. The CDR3 loop reads CAVAGTVNTGELFF. The CDR3 bases are TGTGCCGTAGCCGGGACAGTGAACACCGGGGAGCTGTTTTTT.

This clonotype was observed a handful of times. This rearrangement joins TRBV20-1 to TRBJ1-5; tentative D call: TRBD1 (5 bases). V shed 6 bases and J shed 0 bases, with 12 bases lying between them. CDR3 size: 14 residues. Per germline, CDR1 DFQATT and CDR2 SNEGSKA (reference sequence). CDR3 protein: CSARDFYSNQPQHF. CDR3 nucleotide sequence: TGCAGTGCCCGGGACTTTTATAGCAATCAGCCCCAGCATTTT.

This clonotype turned up a few times. At one boundary the junction diverges from the germline segment, which might be a read error. This sequence joins TRBV12-3 or TRBV12-4 and TRBJ2-1; 13 positions match TRBD2. The CDR3 contains 13 residues. This CDR3 is CASSSRTSGRFIF. For the CDR3, the DNA is TGTGCCAGCAGTTCCCGGACTAGCGGGAGATTCATCTTC.

This clonotype has more than one count but fewer than ten. The V gene is TRBV6-5, the J gene TRBJ2-1; D remains unclear. This CDR3 is built from 14 residues. From germline, CDR1 is MNHEY and CDR2 SVGAGI. Trimming took 0 bases from V and 7 from J, leaving 10 bases between them. CDR3 region: CASSYSGGQNEQFF. CDR3 in DNA: TGTGCCAGCAGTTACTCTGGTGGCCAGAATGAGCAGTTCTTC.